This T cell receptor (beta chain) was captured in a study of CD8 T cells in Susac syndrome. Germline V lookup: CDR1 LNHDA, CDR2 SQIVND (reference sequence). CDR3 length equals 15 residues. Deletions cut 6 bases from V and 2 bases from J, with 14 bases between. Sequencing targeted TCR beta in T cells from blood (CD8+ and CD4+). It was negative isolation that provided the CD8+ and CD4+ T cells, whereas TEMRA cells were enriched by FACS. Random hexamers were used to reverse transcribe the RNA input (roughly 0.5 to 1 ug). An immunoSEQ multiplex PCR amplified TCR beta CDR3 over 54 Vbeta and 13 Jbeta. TCRdb redid the calling of the immunoSEQ multiplex PCR reads with MiXCR, one entry per CDR3 protein. The data contain 45,000 or so distinct CDR3 sequences, approximately 93% of them seen just once; the ten biggest clones take up 0.5% to 0.55%.

The sequenced material came from CD8+ T cells from PBMCs. The rearrangement links TRBV19 to TRBJ2-1, with D tentatively TRBD2 (6 bases). This TCR derives from a human donor in good health. CDR3 region: CASSITEGAYNEQFF. The CDR3 region has the DNA TGTGCCAGTAGCATTACGGAGGGTGCCTACAATGAGCAGTTCTTC.